The 6 T cell receptor beta chains in this list originate from one sample, sequenced in a study of blood T cell repertoires in COVID-19. Clones were sequenced by immunoSEQ multiplex PCR, and TCRdb holds only the in-frame ones, with some missing. The sample has a few hundred thousand clones; 65% to 85% are singletons. Material: peripheral blood. The receptors derive from a person aged 65-85 years with COVID-19, enrolled during active disease.

This chain's CDR3 is CATSRDTLVGNTIYF. As DNA, the CDR3 is TGTGCCACCAGCAGAGATACTTTGGTCGGAAACACCATATATTTT. The chain combines TRBV15 with TRBJ1-3; D is uncertain. The germline CDR1 and CDR2 sequences are LNHNV and YYDKDF (reference sequence). The CDR3 sequence is 15 residues long. Trimming pared 0 bases from V and 4 bases from J, leaving 10 bases between.

The chain links TRBV29-1 to TRBJ1-1; D is undetermined. The CDR3 has 11 amino acids. V was shortened by 5 bases and J by 2 bases, with 6 bases between the two germline ends. The germline CDR1 and CDR2 sequences are SQVTM and ANQGSEA. This CDR3 reads CSVTGNTEAFF. The DNA for the CDR3 is TGCAGCGTTACGGGAAACACTGAAGCTTTCTTT.

The chain uses TRBV14 and TRBJ2-7; 9 positions match TRBD1. The CDR3 extends over 16 amino acids. The V segment lost 1 base and the J segment 5 bases; nucleotides outside the gene matches: 9. Germline V lookup: CDR1 SGHDN, CDR2 FVKESK. The CDR3 protein is CASSQAGGTGSHEQYF. The CDR3 bases are TGTGCCAGCAGCCAAGCAGGCGGGACAGGGTCCCACGAGCAGTACTTC.

V is TRBV19 and J is TRBJ2-7, with 7 bases aligning to TRBD2. The ends lost 3 bases at V and 0 bases at J; junction bases unmatched: 2. There are 14 residues in the CDR3. The V gene's germline CDR1 is LNHDA and CDR2 SQIVND (reference sequence). The CDR3 is CASSMSGASYEQYF. The CDR3, as DNA: TGTGCCAGTAGTATGAGCGGGGCCTCCTACGAGCAGTACTTC.

V is TRBV6-2 or TRBV6-3 and J is TRBJ2-5; D is unresolved. From germline, CDR1 is MNHEY and CDR2 SVGEGT. There are 12 residues in the CDR3. V shed 2 bases and J shed 5 bases, with 6 bases lying between them. The CDR3 bases are TGTGCCAGCAGTTACCCCGGGGAGACCCAGTACTTC. This gives the protein CASSYPGETQYF.

Remarks on this clone: Other DNA sequences in this sample translate to the same CDR3. The V gene is TRBV6-5, the J gene TRBJ1-1; possibly TRBD1 for D (6 bases). CDR1 and CDR2 (germline): MNHEY, SVGAGI. There are 12 residues in the CDR3. The V and J ends lost 8 bases and 2 bases respectively, with 9 bases between them. CDR3 coding DNA: TGTGCCAGCGGGGGCCTAAACACTGAAGCTTTCTTT. Its translation: CASGGLNTEAFF.